This T cell receptor beta chain stems from a study of blood T cell repertoires in COVID-19. For the study at large: In each case, the material was cDNA or gDNA derived from T cells, B-cell-depleted T cells, or PBMCs.

This table comes from immunoSEQ multiplex PCR, and its TCRdb copy is limited to in-frame clones, with some not included. The sample contains roughly 260,000 clones, roughly four fifths of which appear only once. The CDR3 spans 15 residues. In germline, CDR1 is LGHNA, CDR2 YNFKEQ. Trimming cost V 0 bases and J 0 bases; bases outside gene matches: 1. The genes are TRBV4-2 and TRBJ1-2; 7 bases map to TRBD1. Sequencing was done on a sample of peripheral blood. The clonotype originates from a woman in her 70s with acute or convalescent COVID-19. The CDR3 bases are TGTGCCAGCAGCCAAGAAGGACAGGCTAACTATGGCTACACCTTC. Translated, it gives CASSQEGQANYGYTF.